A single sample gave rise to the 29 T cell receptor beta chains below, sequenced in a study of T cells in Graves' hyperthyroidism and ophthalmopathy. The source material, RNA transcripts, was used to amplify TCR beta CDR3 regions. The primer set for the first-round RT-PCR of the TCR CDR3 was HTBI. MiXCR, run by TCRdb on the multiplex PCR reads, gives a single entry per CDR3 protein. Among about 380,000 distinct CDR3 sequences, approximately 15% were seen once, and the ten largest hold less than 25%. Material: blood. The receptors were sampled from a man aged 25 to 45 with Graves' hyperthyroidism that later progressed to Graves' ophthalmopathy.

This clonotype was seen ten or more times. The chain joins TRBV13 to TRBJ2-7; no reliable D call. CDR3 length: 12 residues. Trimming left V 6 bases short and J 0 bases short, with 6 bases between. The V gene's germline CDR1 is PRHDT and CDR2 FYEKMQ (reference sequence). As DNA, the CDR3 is TGTGCCAGCAGGATGGGCTCCTACGAGCAGTACTTC. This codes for CASRMGSYEQYF.

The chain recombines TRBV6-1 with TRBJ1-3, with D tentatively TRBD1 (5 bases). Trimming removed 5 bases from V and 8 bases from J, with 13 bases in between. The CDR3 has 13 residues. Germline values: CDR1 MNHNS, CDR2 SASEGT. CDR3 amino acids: CASSKPSGDTIYF. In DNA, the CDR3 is TGTGCCAGCAGTAAACCTTCGGGGGACACCATATATTTT.

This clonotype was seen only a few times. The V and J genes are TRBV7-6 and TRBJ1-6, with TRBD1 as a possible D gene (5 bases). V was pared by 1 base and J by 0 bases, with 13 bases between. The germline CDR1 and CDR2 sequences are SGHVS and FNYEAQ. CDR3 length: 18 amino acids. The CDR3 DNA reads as TGTGCCAGCAGCTTAGAGGCAGGGACTAGCTCCTATAATTCACCCCTCCACTTT. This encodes CASSLEAGTSSYNSPLHF. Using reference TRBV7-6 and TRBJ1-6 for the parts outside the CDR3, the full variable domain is GAGVSQSPRYKVTKRGQDVALRCDPISGHVSLYWYRQALGQGPEFLTYFNYEAQQDKSGLPNDRFSAERPEGSISTLTIQRTEQRDSAMYRCASSLEAGTSSYNSPLHFGNGTRLTVT.

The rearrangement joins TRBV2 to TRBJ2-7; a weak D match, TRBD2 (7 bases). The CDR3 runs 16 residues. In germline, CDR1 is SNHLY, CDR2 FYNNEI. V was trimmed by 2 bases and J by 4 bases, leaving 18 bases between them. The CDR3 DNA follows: TGTGCCAGCAGTGAACCAGCTTCGGGGGGCAGGTACGAGCAGTACTTC. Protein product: CASSEPASGGRYEQYF.

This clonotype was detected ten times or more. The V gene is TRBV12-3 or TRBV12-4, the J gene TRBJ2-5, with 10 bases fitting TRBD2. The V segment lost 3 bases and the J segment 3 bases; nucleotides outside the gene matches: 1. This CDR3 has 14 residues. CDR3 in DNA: TGTGCCAGCAGTTTCCTAGCGGGGGAAGAGACCCAGTACTTC. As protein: CASSFLAGEETQYF.

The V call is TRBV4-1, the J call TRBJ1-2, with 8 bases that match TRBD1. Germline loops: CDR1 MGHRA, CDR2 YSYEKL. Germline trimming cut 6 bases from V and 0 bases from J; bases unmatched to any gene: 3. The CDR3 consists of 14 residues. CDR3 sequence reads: CASRGQDANYGYTF. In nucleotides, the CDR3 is TGCGCCAGCAGGGGACAGGACGCTAACTATGGCTACACCTTC.

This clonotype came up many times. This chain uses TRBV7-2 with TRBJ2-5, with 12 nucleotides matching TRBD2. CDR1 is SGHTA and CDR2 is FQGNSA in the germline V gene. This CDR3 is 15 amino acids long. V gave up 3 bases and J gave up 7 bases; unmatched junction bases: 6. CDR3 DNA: TGTGCCAGCAGCTTTCTAGCGGGGGGGCAGGGGACCCAGTACTTC. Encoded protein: CASSFLAGGQGTQYF. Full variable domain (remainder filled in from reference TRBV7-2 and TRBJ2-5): GAGVSQSPSNKVTEKGKDVELRCDPISGHTALYWYRQSLGQGLEFLIYFQGNSAPDKSGLPSDRFSAERTGGSVSTLTIQRTQQEDSAVYLCASSFLAGGQGTQYFGPGTRLLVL.

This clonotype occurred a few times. The CDR3 bases are TGTGCCAGCGGCGGATCCGGGACAGGGGTTTCACCCCTCCACTTT. It yields the protein CASGGSGTGVSPLHF. The V call is TRBV6-1, the J call TRBJ1-6, with 10 bases aligning to TRBD1. The CDR3 loop spans 15 amino acids. V was clipped by 8 bases and J by 9 bases; unmatched bases: 10. In germline, CDR1 is MNHNS, CDR2 SASEGT.

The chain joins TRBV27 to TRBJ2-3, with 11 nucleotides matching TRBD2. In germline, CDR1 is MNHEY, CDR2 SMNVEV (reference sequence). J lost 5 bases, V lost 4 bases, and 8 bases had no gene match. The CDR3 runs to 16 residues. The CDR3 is CASSYSGGGLGDTQYF. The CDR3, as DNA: TGTGCCAGCAGTTATAGCGGGGGGGGTCTAGGAGATACGCAGTATTTT.

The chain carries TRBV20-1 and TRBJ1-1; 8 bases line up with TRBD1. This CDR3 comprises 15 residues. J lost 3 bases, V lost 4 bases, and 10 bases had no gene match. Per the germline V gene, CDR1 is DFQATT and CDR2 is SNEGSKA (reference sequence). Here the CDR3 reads CSATGGVLGDTEAFF. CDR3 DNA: TGCAGTGCTACAGGGGGCGTGTTAGGGGACACTGAAGCTTTCTTT.

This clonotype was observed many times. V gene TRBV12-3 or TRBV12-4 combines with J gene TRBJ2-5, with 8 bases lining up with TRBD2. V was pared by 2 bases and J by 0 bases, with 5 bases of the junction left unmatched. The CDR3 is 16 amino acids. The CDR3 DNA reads TGTGCCAGCAGTTTAAAGTCTAGCGGGTACCAAGAGACCCAGTACTTC. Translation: CASSLKSSGYQETQYF.

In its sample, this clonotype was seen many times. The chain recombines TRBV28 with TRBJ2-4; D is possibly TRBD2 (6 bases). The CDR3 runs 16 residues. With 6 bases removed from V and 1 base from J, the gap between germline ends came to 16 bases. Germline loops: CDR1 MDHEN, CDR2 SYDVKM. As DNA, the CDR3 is TGTGCCAGCAGCAAGGGGACTCCTTCTGCCAAAAACATTCAGTACTTC. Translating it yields CASSKGTPSAKNIQYF.

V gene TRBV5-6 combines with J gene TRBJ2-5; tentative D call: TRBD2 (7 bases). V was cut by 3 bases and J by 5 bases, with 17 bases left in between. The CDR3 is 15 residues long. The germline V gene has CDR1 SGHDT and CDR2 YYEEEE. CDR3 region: CASSYPGGPVETQYF. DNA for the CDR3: TGTGCCAGCAGCTACCCCGGGGGGCCGGTTGAGACCCAGTACTTC.

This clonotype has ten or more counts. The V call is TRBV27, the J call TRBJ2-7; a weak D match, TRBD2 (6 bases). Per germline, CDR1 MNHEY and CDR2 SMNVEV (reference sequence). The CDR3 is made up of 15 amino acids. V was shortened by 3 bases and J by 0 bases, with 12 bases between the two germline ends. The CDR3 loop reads CASSFFGGSSYEQYF. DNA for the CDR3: TGTGCCAGCAGTTTTTTTGGGGGGTCCTCCTACGAGCAGTACTTC.

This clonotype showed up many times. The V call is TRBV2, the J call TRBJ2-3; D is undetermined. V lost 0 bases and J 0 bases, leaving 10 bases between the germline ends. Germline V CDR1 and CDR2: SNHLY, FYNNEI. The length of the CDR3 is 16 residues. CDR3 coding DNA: TGTGCCAGCAGTGAAGCGCCCAGCACCAGCACAGATACGCAGTATTTT. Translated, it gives CASSEAPSTSTDTQYF.

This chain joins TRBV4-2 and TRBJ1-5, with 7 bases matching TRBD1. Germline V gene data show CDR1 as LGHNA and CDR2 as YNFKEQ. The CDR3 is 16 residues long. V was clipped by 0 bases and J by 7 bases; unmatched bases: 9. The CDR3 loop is CASSQDPDRPEQPQHF. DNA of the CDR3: TGTGCCAGCAGCCAAGACCCGGACAGGCCAGAACAGCCCCAGCATTTT.

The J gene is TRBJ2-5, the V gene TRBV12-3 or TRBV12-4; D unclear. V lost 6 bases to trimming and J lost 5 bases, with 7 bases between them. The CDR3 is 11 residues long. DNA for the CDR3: TGTGCCAGCAGCCACGGTGAGACCCAGTACTTC. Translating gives CASSHGETQYF.

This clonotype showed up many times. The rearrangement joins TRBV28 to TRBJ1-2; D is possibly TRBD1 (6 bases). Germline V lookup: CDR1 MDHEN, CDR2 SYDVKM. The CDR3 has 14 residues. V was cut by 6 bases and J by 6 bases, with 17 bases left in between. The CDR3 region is CASRAHRELHGYTF. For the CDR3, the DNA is TGTGCCAGCAGAGCGCACAGGGAGCTACATGGCTACACCTTC.

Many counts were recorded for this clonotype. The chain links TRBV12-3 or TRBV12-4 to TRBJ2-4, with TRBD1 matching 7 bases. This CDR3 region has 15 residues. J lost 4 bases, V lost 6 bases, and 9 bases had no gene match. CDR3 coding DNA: TGTGCCAGCAGCCCCCCTCCGGGACAGAAAAACATTCAGTACTTC. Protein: CASSPPPGQKNIQYF.

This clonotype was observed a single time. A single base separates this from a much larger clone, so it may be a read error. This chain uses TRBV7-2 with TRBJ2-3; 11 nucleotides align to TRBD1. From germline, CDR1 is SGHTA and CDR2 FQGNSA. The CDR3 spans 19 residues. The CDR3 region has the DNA TGTGCCAGCAGCTTAGACATGGGGACAGGGGGGCGCCGCACAGATACGCTGTATTTT. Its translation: CASSLDMGTGGRRTDTLYF.

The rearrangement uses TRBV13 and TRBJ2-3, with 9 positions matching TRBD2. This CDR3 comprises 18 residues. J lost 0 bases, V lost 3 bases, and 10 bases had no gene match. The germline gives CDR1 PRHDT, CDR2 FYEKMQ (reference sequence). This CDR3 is CASSFHLAGPPSTDTQYF. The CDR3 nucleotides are TGTGCCAGCAGCTTTCACCTAGCGGGGCCCCCTAGCACAGATACGCAGTATTTT.

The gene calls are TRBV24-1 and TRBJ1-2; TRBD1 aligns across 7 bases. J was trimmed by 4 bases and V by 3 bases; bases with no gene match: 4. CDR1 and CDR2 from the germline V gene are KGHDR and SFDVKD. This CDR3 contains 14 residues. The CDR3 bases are TGTGCCACCAGTGATGAACAGGGGATCTATGGCTACACCTTC. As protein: CATSDEQGIYGYTF.

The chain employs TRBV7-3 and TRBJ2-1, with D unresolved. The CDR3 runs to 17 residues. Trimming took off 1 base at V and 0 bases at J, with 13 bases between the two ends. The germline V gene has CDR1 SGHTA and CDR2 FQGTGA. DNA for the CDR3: TGTGCCAGCAGCTTAAAGGTCGGGCCAAGCTCCTACAATGAGCAGTTCTTC. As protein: CASSLKVGPSSYNEQFF. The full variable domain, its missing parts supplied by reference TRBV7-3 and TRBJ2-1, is GAGVSQTPSNKVTEKGKYVELRCDPISGHTALYWYRQSLGQGPEFLIYFQGTGAADDSGLPNDRFFAVRPEGSVSTLKIQRTERGDSAVYLCASSLKVGPSSYNEQFFGPGTRLTVL.

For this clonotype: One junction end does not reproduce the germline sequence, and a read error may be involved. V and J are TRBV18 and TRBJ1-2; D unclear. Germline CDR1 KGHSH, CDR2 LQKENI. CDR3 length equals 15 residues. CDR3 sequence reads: CAGSPSKRDAYGYTF. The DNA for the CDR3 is TGTGCCGGCTCCCCTTCAAAACGGGATGCCTATGGCTACACCTTC.

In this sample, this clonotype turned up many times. The CDR3 DNA sequence: TGTGCCAGCCTGGGCGGGGGCAATGAGCAGTTCTTC. Translated: CASLGGGNEQFF. The rearrangement uses TRBV2 and TRBJ2-1, with 7 positions matching TRBD2. V trimming: 8 bases; J trimming: 6 bases; junction bases outside the gene matches: 4. Germline V gene sequence: CDR1 SNHLY, CDR2 FYNNEI. The CDR3 runs 12 residues.

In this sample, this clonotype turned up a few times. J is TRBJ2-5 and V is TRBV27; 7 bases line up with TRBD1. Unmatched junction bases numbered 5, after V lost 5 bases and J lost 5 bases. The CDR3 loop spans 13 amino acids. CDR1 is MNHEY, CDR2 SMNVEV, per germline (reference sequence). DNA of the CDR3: TGTGCCAGCAGTGCGTTAGGGGGCGAGACCCAGTACTTC. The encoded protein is CASSALGGETQYF.

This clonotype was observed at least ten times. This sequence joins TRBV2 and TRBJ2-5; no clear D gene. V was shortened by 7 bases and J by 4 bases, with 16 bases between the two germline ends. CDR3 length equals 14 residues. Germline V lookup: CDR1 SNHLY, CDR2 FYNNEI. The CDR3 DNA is TGTGCCAGCAACCCCGGATCACAGACAGAGACCCAGTACTTC. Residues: CASNPGSQTETQYF.

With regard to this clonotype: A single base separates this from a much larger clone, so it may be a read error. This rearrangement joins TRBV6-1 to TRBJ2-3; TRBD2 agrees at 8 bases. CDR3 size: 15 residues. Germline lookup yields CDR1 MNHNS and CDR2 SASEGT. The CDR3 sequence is CASSPAGVYTDAQYF. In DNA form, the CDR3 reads TGTGCCAGCAGTCCAGCGGGGGTTTACACAGATGCGCAGTATTTT.

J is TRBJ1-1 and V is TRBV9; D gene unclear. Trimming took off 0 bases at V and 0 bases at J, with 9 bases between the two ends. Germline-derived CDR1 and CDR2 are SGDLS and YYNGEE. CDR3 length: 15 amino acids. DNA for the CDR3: TGTGCCAGCAGCGTAGAAGAACGGTTGAACACTGAAGCTTTCTTT. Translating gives CASSVEERLNTEAFF.